The T cell receptor beta chain under discussion was sequenced for a study of T cells in Graves' hyperthyroidism and ophthalmopathy. The CDR3 is 15 amino acids. Germline CDR1 reads ENHRY; CDR2 reads SYGVKD. Trimming took off 7 bases at V and 0 bases at J, with 16 bases between the two ends. Amplification yielded TCR beta CDR3 regions, with RNA transcripts as the source. RT-PCR in the first round (using the HTBI primer set) targeted the TCR CDR3. Using its own MiXCR run on the multiplex PCR reads, TCRdb lists one record per CDR3 protein. Among about 840,000 distinct CDR3 sequences, about two fifths were seen once, and the ten largest hold around 9.3%. General observations from the study: Clonotypes that were expanded in thyroid above 0.001 mostly appeared in blood too.

Remarks on this clonotype: Its antigen is not identified.

The V gene is TRBV10-3, the J gene TRBJ2-7; a possible D gene is TRBD2 (6 bases). The source of this sequence is a man in his late teens or twenties with Graves' hyperthyroidism. Specimen: blood. The CDR3 bases are TGTGCCATCAATGGGGGGACTCGTAGCTCCTACGAGCAGTACTTC. Residues: CAINGGTRSSYEQYF.